This T cell receptor beta chain is drawn from a study of CD8 T cells in Susac syndrome. RNA amounts of roughly 0.45 to 1 ug underwent reverse transcription with random hexamers. It was immunoSEQ multiplex PCR that amplified TCR beta CDR3 across 54 Vbeta and 13 Jbeta. Via MiXCR, TCRdb re-called the immunoSEQ multiplex PCR reads, giving one row per CDR3 protein. The table records about 160,000 distinct CDR3 sequences, around 93% of them present only once. The T cells that were sequenced for TCR beta were CD8+ and CD4+ cells from blood. Healthy donors acted as controls, with matching for age and sex. Trimming took 4 bases from V and 6 from J, leaving 10 bases between them. The CDR3 spans 12 residues. CDR1 SGHVS and CDR2 FQNEAQ come from the germline V gene.

The TCR originated in a human donor in good health. Source material: CD4+ T cells from PBMCs. The V gene is TRBV7-8, the J gene TRBJ2-7; D is unclear. CDR3 protein: CASSYDLGEQYF. CDR3 DNA sequence: TGTGCCAGCAGCTATGACCTGGGCGAGCAGTACTTC.